The present entry profiles one T cell receptor beta chain with its context. This sample is part of a study of control samples from healthy donors and cancer patients. TCRdb's table, derived via immunoSEQ multiplex PCR, lists solely in-frame clones and lacks some. The sample contains 70,000 to 85,000 clones, 70% to 85% of which appear only once. This CDR3 has 18 amino acids. Trimming cost V 5 bases and J 1 base, with 23 bases left between them. CDR1 is MNHNY, CDR2 SVGAGI, per germline (reference sequence). The chain employs TRBV6-6 and TRBJ1-2; TRBD1 is a possible D gene (6 bases). This TCR was sampled from a man in his 60s with head and neck cancer. Sequencing was done on a sample of PBMCs. DNA of the CDR3: TGTGCCAGCAGTCGTTCTTTCCCCTTACAGGGATTTAACTATGGCTACACCTTC. Its protein product is CASSRSFPLQGFNYGYTF.